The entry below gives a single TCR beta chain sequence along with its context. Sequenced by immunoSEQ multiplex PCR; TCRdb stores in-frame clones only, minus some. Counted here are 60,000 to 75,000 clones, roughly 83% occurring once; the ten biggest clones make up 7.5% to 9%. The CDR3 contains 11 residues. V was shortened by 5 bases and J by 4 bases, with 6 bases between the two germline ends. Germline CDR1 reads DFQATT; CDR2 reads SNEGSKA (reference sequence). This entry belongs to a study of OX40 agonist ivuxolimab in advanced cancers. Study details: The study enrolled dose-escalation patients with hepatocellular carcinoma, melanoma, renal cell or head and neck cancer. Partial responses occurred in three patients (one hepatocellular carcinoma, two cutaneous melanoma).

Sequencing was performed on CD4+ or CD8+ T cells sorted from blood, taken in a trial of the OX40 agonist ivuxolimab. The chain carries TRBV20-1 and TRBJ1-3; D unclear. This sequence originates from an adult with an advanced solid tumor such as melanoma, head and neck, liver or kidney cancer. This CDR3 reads CSAVTGNTIYF. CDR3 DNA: TGCAGTGCTGTGACAGGAAACACCATATATTTT.